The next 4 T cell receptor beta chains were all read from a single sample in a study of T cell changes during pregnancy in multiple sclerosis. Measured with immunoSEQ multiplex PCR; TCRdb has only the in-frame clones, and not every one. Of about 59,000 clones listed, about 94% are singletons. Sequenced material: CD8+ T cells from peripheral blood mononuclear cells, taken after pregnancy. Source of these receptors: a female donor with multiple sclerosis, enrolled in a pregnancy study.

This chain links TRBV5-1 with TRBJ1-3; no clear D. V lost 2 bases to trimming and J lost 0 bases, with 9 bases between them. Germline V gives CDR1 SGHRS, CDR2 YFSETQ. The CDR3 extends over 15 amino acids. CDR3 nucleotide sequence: TGCGCCAGCAGCTTAGACGGGAGCTCTGGAAACACCATATATTTT. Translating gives CASSLDGSSGNTIYF.

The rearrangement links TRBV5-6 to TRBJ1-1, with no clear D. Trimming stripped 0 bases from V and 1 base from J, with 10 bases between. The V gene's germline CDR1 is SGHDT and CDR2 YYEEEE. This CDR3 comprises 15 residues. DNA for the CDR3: TGTGCCAGCAGCTTGGCCGGGATTTGGAACACTGAAGCTTTCTTT. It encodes CASSLAGIWNTEAFF.

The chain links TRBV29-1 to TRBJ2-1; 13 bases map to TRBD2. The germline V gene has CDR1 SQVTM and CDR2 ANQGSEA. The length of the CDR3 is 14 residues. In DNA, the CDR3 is TGCAGAGCCAGACTAGCGGGAGGTCCCAATGAGCAGTTCTTC. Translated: CRARLAGGPNEQFF.

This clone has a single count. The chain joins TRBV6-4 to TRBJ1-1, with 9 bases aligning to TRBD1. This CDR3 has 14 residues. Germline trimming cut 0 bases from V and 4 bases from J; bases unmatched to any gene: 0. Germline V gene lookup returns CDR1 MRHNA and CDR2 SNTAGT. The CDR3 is CASSDSQGATEAFF. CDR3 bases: TGTGCCAGCAGTGACTCACAGGGGGCCACTGAAGCTTTCTTT.